The 12 T cell receptor beta chains listed next were all sequenced from one sample in a study of blood T cells in healthy people across ages. Then a second PCR, running about 7 to 11 cycles, was carried out with a sample-barcoded 5' primer and a J-beta primer mix. From the 5' RACE reads, TCRdb called clonotypes with MiXCR, one entry per CDR3 protein. The sample contains roughly 800,000 distinct CDR3 sequences, under 40% of which appear only once. Sequencing was performed on blood. These receptors all stem from a young man in good health.

The CDR3 sequence: CASSQGGSFRDEQFF. The CDR3 DNA reads TGTGCCAGCAGCCAAGGCGGGAGCTTTCGGGATGAGCAGTTCTTC. This sequence joins TRBV14 and TRBJ2-1, with 7 nucleotides matching TRBD2. Germline values: CDR1 SGHDN, CDR2 FVKESK. This CDR3 has 15 amino acids. Unmatched junction bases numbered 8, after V lost 1 base and J lost 8 bases.

This chain connects TRBV29-1 to TRBJ1-1; TRBD1 aligns across 7 bases. CDR3 length equals 12 residues. Losses at the gene ends were 7 bases for V and 5 bases for J; bases not matched to a gene: 7. Per germline, CDR1 SQVTM and CDR2 ANQGSEA. This chain's CDR3 is CSAGGFGTEAFF. The DNA of the CDR3 is TGCAGCGCAGGGGGATTCGGTACTGAAGCTTTCTTT.

J is TRBJ1-6 and V is TRBV12-3 or TRBV12-4; D ambiguous. V lost 7 bases and J 13 bases, leaving 14 bases between the germline ends. The CDR3 totals 12 residues. CDR3 loop: CASTLRGLPLHF. CDR3 in DNA: TGTGCCAGCACCCTGAGAGGCCTCCCCCTCCACTTT.

The gene calls are TRBV6-6 and TRBJ1-5; 10 nucleotides line up with TRBD1. The CDR3 totals 15 residues. Germline V gene lookup returns CDR1 MNHNY and CDR2 SVGAGI (reference sequence). V trimming: 2 bases; J trimming: 2 bases; junction bases outside the gene matches: 0. Written as DNA, the CDR3 is TGTGCCAGCAGTTACGGGACAGGGGGCAATCAGCCCCAGCATTTT. Translated, it gives CASSYGTGGNQPQHF.

V gene TRBV27 combines with J gene TRBJ2-1; a weak D match, TRBD2 (6 bases). The CDR3 consists of 19 residues. In germline, CDR1 is MNHEY, CDR2 SMNVEV (reference sequence). Trimming removed 4 bases from V and 0 bases from J, with 22 bases in between. CDR3 DNA: TGTGCCAGCAGTTCATACGGACTATCGGGGCAACGCTCCTACAATGAGCAGTTCTTC. Encoded protein: CASSSYGLSGQRSYNEQFF.

CDR3: CASSYHQGWTEAFF. The CDR3, as DNA: TGTGCCAGCAGTTACCACCAGGGTTGGACTGAAGCTTTCTTT. This rearrangement joins TRBV6-2 or TRBV6-3 to TRBJ1-1; D might be TRBD1 (5 bases). The germline CDR1 and CDR2 sequences are MNHEY and SVGEGT. Trimming removed 2 bases from V and 5 bases from J, with 12 bases in between. CDR3 length: 14 residues.

This clonotype was observed at least ten times. The chain combines TRBV4-3 with TRBJ1-5; no clear D gene. Trimming removed 1 base from V and 7 bases from J, with 8 bases in between. The CDR3 extends over 13 amino acids. CDR1 and CDR2 (germline): LGHNA, YSLEER. The CDR3: CASSQVLAQPQHF. The CDR3 DNA reads TGCGCCAGCAGCCAAGTCCTTGCCCAGCCCCAGCATTTT.

V gene TRBV12-3 or TRBV12-4 combines with J gene TRBJ2-5; D call uncertain. Trimming took off 6 bases at V and 7 bases at J, with 18 bases between the two ends. The CDR3 runs to 14 residues. The CDR3 loop reads CASSPAKAAGTQYF. CDR3 in DNA: TGTGCCAGCAGCCCTGCGAAAGCTGCCGGGACCCAGTACTTC.

J is TRBJ2-7 and V is TRBV5-5; 9 nucleotides match TRBD2. The CDR3 is made up of 15 amino acids. Germline V CDR1 and CDR2: SGHKS, YYEKEE (reference sequence). Trimming cost V 4 bases and J 3 bases; bases outside gene matches: 8. The CDR3 coding sequence is TGTGCCAGCAGCGGGAGCGGGGGGTATCGCTACGAGCAGTACTTC. It codes for CASSGSGGYRYEQYF.

The V and J genes are TRBV6-5 and TRBJ1-1; no definite D call. This CDR3 is 14 amino acids long. Looked up from germline, CDR1 is MNHEY and CDR2 is SVGAGI. V gave up 0 bases and J gave up 1 base, with 6 bases separating them. CDR3 nucleotide sequence: TGTGCCAGCAGTTACTCGCGGAAGAACACTGAAGCTTTCTTT. Protein: CASSYSRKNTEAFF.

The chain combines TRBV7-9 with TRBJ2-1; either TRBD1 or TRBD2 may fit D (6 bases each). CDR3 size: 14 residues. The germline gives CDR1 SEHNR, CDR2 FQNEAQ (reference sequence). V was pared by 10 bases and J by 4 bases, with 17 bases between. Here the CDR3 DNA reads TGTGCCACCGCCCCTCAGGGGACTTACAATGAGCAGTTCTTC. Protein: CATAPQGTYNEQFF. The variable domain in full, with the rest retrieved from reference TRBV7-9 and TRBJ2-1, is DTGVSQNPRHKITKRGQNVTFRCDPISEHNRLYWYRQTLGQGPEFLTYFQNEAQLEKSRLLSDRFSAERPKGSFSTLEIQRTEQGDSAMYLCATAPQGTYNEQFFGPGTRLTVL.

DNA for the CDR3: TGTGCCAGCAGTGCCTGGGACACCGGGGAGCTGTTTTTT. Amino acids: CASSAWDTGELFF. V and J are TRBV12-3 or TRBV12-4 and TRBJ2-2; D gene ambiguous. The CDR3 runs to 13 residues. The V and J ends lost 5 bases and 3 bases respectively, with 7 bases between them.